This T cell receptor beta chain was sequenced during a study of CD8 T cells in ankylosing spondylitis. The study's findings and limits: Researchers reportedly found disease-linked clones significantly enriched in matched ankylosing spondylitis synovial fluid. Those disease-linked clones were CD8+; they were also relatively rare in peripheral blood.

This clonotype was observed many times. The antigen remains undetermined. V was trimmed by 2 bases and J by 12 bases, leaving 19 bases between them. The CDR3 is 14 residues long. Germline V gene lookup returns CDR1 DFQATT and CDR2 SNEGSKA (reference sequence). TCRdb independently ran MiXCR on the 5' RACE reads; one entry per CDR3 protein. The sample lists hundreds of thousands of distinct CDR3 sequences, roughly 8.6% occurring once. The clonotype comes from a male donor with ankylosing spondylitis or in good health (not recorded which). The sample comprised blood, either unsorted or a sorted T cell fraction (not recorded which). The chain links TRBV20-1 to TRBJ1-4; tentatively, D is TRBD1 (6 bases). CDR3 sequence: CSARFPARGKELFF. The CDR3 DNA reads TGCAGTGCTAGATTCCCGGCCAGGGGCAAGGAACTGTTTTTT.